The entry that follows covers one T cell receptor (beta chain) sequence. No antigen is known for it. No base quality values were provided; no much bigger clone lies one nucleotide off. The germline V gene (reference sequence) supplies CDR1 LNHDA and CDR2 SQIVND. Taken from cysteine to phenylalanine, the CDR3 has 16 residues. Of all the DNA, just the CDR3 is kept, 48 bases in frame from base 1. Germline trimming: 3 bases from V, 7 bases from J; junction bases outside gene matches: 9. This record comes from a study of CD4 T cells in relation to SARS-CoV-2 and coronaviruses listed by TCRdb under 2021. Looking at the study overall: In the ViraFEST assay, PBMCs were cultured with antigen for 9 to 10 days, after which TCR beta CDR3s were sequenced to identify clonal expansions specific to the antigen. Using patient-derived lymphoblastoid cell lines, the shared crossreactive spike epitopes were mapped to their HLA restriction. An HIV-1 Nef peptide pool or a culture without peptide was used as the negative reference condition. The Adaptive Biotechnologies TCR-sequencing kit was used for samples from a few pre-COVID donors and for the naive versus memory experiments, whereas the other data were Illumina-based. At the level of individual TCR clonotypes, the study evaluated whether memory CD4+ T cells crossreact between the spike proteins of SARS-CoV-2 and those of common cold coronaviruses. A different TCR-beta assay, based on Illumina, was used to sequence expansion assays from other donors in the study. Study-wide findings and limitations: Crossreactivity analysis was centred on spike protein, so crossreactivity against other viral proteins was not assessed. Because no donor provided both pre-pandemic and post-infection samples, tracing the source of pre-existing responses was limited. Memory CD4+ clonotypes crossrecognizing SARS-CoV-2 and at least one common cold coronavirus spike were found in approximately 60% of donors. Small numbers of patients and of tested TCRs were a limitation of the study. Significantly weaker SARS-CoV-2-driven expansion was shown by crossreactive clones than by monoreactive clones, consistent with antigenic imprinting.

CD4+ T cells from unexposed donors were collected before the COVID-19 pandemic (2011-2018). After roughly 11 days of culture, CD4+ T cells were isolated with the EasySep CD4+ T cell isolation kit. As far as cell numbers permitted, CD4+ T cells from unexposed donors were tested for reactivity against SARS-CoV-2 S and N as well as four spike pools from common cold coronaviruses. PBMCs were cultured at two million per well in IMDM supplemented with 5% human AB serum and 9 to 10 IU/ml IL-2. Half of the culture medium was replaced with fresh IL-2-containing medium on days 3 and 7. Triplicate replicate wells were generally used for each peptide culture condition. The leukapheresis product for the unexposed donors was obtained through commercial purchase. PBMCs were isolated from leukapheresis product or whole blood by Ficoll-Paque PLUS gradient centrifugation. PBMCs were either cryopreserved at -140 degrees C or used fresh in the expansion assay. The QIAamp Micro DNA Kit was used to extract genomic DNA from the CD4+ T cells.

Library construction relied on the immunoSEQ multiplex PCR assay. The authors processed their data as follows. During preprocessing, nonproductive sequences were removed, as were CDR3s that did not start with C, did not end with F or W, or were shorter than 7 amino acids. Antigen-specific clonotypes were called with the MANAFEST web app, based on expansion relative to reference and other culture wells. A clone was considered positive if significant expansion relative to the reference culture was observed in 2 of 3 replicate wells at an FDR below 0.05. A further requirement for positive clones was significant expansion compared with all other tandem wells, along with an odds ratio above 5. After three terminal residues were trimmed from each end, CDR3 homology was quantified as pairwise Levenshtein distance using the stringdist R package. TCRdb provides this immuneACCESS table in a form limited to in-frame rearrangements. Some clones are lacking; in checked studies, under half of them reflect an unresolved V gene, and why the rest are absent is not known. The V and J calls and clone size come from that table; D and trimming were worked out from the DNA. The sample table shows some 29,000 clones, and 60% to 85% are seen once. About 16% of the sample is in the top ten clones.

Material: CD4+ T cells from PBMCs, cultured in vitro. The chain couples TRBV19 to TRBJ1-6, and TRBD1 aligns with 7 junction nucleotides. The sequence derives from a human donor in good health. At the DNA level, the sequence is TGTGCCAGTAGTATCGAAGGGACAGTGCGCAATTCACCCCTCCACTTT. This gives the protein CASSIEGTVRNSPLHF.